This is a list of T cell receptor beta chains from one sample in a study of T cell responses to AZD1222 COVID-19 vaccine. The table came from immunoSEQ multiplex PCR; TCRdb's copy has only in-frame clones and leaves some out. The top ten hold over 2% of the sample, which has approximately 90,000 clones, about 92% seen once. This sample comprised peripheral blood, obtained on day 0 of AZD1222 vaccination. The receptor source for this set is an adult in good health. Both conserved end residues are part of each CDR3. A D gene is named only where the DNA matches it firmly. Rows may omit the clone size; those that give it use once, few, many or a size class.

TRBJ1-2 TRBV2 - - CASSGEGLGNGYTF TGTGCCAGCAGTGGAGAGGGGTTGGGGAATGGCTACACCTTC
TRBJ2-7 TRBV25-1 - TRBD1 CASSATGQHSYEQYF TGTGCCAGCAGTGCAACGGGACAGCACTCCTACGAGCAGTACTTC
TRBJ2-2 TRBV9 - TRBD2 CASSVRLAGGRGTGELFF TGTGCCAGCAGCGTCAGACTAGCGGGAGGGAGAGGAACCGGGGAGCTGTTTTTT
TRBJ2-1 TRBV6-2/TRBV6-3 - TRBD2 CASSSSSGGTSYNEQFF TGTGCCAGCAGTTCGTCCAGCGGGGGGACCTCCTACAATGAGCAGTTCTTC
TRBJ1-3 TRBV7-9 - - CASSFGLTGGNTIYF TGTGCCAGCAGCTTCGGACTGACGGGGGGAAACACCATATATTTT
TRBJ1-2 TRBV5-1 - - CASSLGTASYGYTF TGCGCCAGCAGCTTGGGGACGGCTAGCTATGGCTACACCTTC
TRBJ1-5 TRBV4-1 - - CASSQEARIDSNQPQHF TGCGCCAGCAGCCAAGAGGCAAGGATAGATAGCAATCAGCCCCAGCATTTT
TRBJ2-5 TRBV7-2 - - CASSLDRAKETQYF TGTGCCAGCAGCTTAGACAGGGCTAAAGAGACCCAGTACTTC
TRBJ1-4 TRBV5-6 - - CASSLGGRANEKLFF TGTGCCAGCAGCTTGGGAGGCAGGGCTAATGAAAAACTGTTTTTT
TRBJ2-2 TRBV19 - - CASKIGQNLNTGELFF TGTGCCAGTAAAATTGGACAAAACTTAAACACCGGGGAGCTGTTTTTT
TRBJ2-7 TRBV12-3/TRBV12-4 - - CASSLMTYEQYF TGTGCCAGTTCCTTAATGACCTACGAGCAGTACTTC
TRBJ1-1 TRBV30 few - CAWGFRDILTEAFF TGTGCCTGGGGGTTCCGGGACATTCTCACTGAAGCTTTCTTT
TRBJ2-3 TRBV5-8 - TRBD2 CASGALAGGFSTDTQYF TGTGCCAGCGGAGCGTTAGCGGGAGGGTTTTCAACAGATACGCAGTATTTT
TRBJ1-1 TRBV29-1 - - CSIGQGTTEAFF TGCAGTATAGGGCAGGGGACGACTGAAGCTTTCTTT
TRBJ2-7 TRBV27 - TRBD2 CASSPQERGAYEQYF TGTGCCAGCAGTCCGCAGGAGCGGGGCGCCTACGAGCAGTACTTC
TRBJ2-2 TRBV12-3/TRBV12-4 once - CASSYQHTGELFF TGTGCCAGCAGTTATCAACACACCGGGGAGCTGTTTTTT
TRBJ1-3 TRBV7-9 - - CASSGSGNTIYF TGTGCCAGTTCAGGGTCTGGAAACACCATATATTTT
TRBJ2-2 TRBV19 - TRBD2 CASSIATAGGHRELFF TGTGCCAGTAGTATAGCCACAGCGGGGGGGCATCGGGAGCTGTTTTTT
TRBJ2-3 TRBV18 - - CASSPTRIATGYF TGTGCCAGCTCACCGACCCGTATTGCCACGGGGTATTTT
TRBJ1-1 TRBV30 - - CAWSSVASEAFF TGTGCCTGGAGTAGTGTCGCTTCTGAAGCTTTCTTT
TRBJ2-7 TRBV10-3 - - CAISESDSWEQYF TGTGCCATCAGTGAGTCGGACTCTTGGGAGCAGTACTTC
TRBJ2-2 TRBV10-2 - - CASTRGSRGTGELFF TGCGCCAGCACTCGGGGTAGCCGCGGCACCGGGGAGCTGTTTTTT
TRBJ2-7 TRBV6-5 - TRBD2 CASSYSGTSGRVGQYF TGTGCCAGCAGTTACTCCGGGACTAGCGGGAGGGTCGGGCAGTACTTC
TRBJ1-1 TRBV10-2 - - CASSELGNTEAFF TGCGCCAGCAGTGAGTTGGGTAACACTGAAGCTTTCTTT
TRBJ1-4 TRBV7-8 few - CASSRDVSTNEKLFF TGTGCCAGCAGCCGAGACGTCTCAACTAATGAAAAACTGTTTTTT
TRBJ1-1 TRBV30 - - CAWTRNMNTEAFF TGTGCCTGGACCCGCAATATGAACACTGAAGCTTTCTTT
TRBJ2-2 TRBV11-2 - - CASSPDFPGELFF TGTGCCAGCAGCCCTGACTTCCCCGGGGAGCTGTTTTTT
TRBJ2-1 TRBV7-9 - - CASSFGGGSYNEQFF TGTGCCAGCAGCTTCGGGGGTGGGTCCTACAATGAGCAGTTCTTC
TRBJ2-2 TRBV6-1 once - CASSEVDFGTGELFF TGTGCCAGCAGTGAAGTGGATTTCGGCACCGGGGAGCTGTTTTTT
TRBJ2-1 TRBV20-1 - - CSAPRGDEQFF TGCAGTGCCCCTCGGGGTGATGAGCAGTTCTTC
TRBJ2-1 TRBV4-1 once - CASSPVSYNEQFF TGCGCCAGCAGCCCAGTATCCTACAATGAGCAGTTCTTC
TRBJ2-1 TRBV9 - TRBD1 CASSVATGGASYNEQFF TGTGCCAGCAGCGTAGCTACAGGGGGCGCCTCCTACAATGAGCAGTTCTTC
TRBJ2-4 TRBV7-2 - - CASSPSSRGNIQYF TGTGCCAGCAGCCCAAGTTCGAGGGGGAACATTCAGTACTTC
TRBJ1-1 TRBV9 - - CASSLQVNTEAFF TGTGCCAGCAGCCTTCAAGTGAACACTGAAGCTTTCTTT
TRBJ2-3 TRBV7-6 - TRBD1 CASREGTGGTDTQYF TGTGCCAGCAGGGAAGGGACAGGAGGCACAGATACGCAGTATTTT
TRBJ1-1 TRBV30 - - CAWSVLGGSSTEAFF TGTGCCTGGAGCGTATTGGGAGGGAGCTCCACTGAAGCTTTCTTT
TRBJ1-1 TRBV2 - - CASSEGLGGGTEAFF TGTGCCAGCAGTGAAGGTCTGGGGGGAGGCACTGAAGCTTTCTTT